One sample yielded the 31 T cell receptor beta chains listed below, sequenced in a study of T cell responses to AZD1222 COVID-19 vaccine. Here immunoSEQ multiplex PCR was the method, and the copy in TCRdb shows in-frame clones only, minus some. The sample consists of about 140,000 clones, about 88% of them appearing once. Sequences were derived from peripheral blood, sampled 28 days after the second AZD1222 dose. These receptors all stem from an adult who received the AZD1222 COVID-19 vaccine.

The CDR3 is CASSLAGAAGNEKLFF. CDR3 DNA: TGCGCCAGCAGCTTGGCCGGGGCGGCGGGTAATGAAAAACTGTTTTTT. V gene TRBV5-1 combines with J gene TRBJ1-4, with a tentative D call TRBD1 (5 bases). Germline assignment: CDR1 SGHRS and CDR2 YFSETQ. The V end was cut by 0 bases, the J end by 4 bases, with 13 bases between. This CDR3 spans 16 amino acids.

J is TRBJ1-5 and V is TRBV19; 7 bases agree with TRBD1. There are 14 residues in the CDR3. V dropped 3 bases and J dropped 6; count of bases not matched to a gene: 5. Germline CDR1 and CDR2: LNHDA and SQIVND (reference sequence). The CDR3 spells CASSIPYRGQPQHF. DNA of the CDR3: TGTGCCAGTAGTATTCCATACAGGGGTCAGCCCCAGCATTTT.

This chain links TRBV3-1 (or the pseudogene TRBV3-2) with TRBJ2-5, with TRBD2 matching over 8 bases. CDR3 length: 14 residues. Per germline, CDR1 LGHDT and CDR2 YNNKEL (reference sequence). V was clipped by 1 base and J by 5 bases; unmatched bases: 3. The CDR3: CASSQGTSPETQYF. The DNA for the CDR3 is TGTGCCAGCAGCCAAGGGACTAGCCCTGAGACCCAGTACTTC.

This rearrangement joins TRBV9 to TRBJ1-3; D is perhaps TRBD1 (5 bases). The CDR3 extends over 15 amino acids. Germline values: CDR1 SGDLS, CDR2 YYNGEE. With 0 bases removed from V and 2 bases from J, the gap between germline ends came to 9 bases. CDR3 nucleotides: TGTGCCAGCAGCGTAGCAGGGACCGCTGGAAACACCATATATTTT. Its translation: CASSVAGTAGNTIYF.

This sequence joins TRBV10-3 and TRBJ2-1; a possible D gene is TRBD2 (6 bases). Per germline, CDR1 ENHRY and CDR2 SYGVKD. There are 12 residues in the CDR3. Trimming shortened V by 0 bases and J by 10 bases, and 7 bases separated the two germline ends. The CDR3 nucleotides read TGTGCCATCAGTGAGTCGCGGGGCGAGCAGTTCTTC. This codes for CAISESRGEQFF.

The CDR3 bases are TGTGCCAGCAGTGACCCAGGGCGTAATTCACCCCTCCACTTT. Protein: CASSDPGRNSPLHF. V usage is TRBV25-1 and J usage is TRBJ1-6; D perhaps matches TRBD1 (5 bases). V lost 3 bases and J lost 6, with 9 bases in between. The CDR3 runs 14 residues. Germline loops: CDR1 MGHDK, CDR2 SYGVNS.

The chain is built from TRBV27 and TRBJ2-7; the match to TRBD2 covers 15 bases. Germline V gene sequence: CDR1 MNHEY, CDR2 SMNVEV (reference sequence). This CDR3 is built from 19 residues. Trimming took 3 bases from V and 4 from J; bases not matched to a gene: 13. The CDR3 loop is CASSFRTSGRAGFGYEQYF. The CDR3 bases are TGTGCCAGCAGTTTTAGGACTAGCGGGAGGGCCGGGTTTGGGTACGAGCAGTACTTC.

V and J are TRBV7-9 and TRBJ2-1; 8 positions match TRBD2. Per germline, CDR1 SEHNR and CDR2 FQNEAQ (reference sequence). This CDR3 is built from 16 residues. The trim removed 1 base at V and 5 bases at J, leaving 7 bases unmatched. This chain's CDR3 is CASSLDLSGVDNEQFF. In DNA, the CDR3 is TGTGCCAGCAGCTTAGACCTTAGCGGGGTTGACAATGAGCAGTTCTTC.

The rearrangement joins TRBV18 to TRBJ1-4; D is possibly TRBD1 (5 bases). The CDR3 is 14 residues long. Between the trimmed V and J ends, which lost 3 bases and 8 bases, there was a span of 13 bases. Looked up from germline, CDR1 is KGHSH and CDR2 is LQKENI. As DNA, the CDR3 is TGTGCCAGCTCACCGTCTGGGGGAGGAGAAAAACTGTTTTTT. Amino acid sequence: CASSPSGGGEKLFF. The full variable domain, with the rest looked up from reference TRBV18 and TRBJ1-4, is NAGVMQNPRHLVRRRGQEARLRCSPMKGHSHVYWYRQLPEEGLKFMVYLQKENIIDESGMPKERFSAEFPKEGPSILRIQQVVRGDSAAYFCASSPSGGGEKLFFGSGTQLSVL.

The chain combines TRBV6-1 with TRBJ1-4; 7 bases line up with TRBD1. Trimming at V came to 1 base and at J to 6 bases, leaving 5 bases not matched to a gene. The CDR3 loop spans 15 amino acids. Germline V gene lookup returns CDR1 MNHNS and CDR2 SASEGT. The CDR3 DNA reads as TGTGCCAGCAGTGAAGGGTGGGACAGAGATGAAAAACTGTTTTTT. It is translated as CASSEGWDRDEKLFF.

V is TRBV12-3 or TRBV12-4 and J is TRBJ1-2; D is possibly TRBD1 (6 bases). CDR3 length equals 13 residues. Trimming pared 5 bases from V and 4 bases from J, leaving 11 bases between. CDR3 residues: CASSTTGSYGYTF. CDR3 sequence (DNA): TGTGCCAGCAGTACCACAGGGAGCTATGGCTACACCTTC.

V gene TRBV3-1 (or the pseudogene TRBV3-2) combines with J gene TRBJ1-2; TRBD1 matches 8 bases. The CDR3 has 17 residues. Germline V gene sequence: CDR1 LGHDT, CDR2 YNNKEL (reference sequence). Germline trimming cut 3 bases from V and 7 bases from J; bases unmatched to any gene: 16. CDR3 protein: CASSHINPTGQDGGYTF. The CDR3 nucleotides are TGTGCCAGCAGCCATATAAACCCTACGGGACAGGATGGTGGCTACACCTTC.

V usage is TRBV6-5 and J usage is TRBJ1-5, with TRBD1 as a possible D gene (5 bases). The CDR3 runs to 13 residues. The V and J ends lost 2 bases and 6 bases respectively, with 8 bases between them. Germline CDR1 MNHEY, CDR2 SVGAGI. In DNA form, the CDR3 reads TGTGCCAGCAGTTACGGGGGGAGTCAGCCCCAGCATTTT. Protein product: CASSYGGSQPQHF.

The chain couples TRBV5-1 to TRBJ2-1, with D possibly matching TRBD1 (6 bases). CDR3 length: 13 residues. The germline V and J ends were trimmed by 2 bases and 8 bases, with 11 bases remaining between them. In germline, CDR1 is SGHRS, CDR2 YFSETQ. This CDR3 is CASSFGGSDEQFF. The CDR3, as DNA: TGCGCCAGCAGCTTTGGGGGCTCAGATGAGCAGTTCTTC. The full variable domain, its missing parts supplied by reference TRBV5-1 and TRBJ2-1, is KAGVTQTPRYLIKTRGQQVTLSCSPISGHRSVSWYQQTPGQGLQFLFEYFSETQRNKGNFPGRFSGRQFSNSRSEMNVSTLELGDSALYLCASSFGGSDEQFFGPGTRLTVL.

DNA of the CDR3: TGTGCCAGCAGCCCGGGGGGCATTGGGAGAGAGACCCAGTACTTC. Residues: CASSPGGIGRETQYF. V gene TRBV3-1 (or the pseudogene TRBV3-2) combines with J gene TRBJ2-5, with a tentative D call TRBD2 (7 bases). Germline V lookup: CDR1 LGHDT, CDR2 YNNKEL (reference sequence). This CDR3 has 15 residues. Trimming shortened V by 4 bases and J by 4 bases, and 16 bases separated the two germline ends.

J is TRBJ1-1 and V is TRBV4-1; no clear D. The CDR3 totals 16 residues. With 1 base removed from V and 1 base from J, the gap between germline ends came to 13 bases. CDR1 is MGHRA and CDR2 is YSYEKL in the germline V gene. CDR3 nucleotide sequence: TGCGCCAGCAGCCAAGTCGGATTACTGCAGAACACTGAAGCTTTCTTT. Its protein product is CASSQVGLLQNTEAFF.

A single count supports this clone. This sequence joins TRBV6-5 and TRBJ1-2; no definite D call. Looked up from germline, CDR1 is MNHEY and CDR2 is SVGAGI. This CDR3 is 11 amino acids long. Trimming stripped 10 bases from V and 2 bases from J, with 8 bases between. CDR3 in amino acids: CATEANYGYTF. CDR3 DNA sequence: TGTGCCACCGAGGCAAACTATGGCTACACCTTC.

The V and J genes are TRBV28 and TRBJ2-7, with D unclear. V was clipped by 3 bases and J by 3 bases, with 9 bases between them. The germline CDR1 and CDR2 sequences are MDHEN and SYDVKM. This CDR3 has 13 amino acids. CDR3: CASSLGGLYEQYF. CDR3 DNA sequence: TGTGCCAGCAGTTTGGGTGGCCTCTACGAGCAGTACTTC.

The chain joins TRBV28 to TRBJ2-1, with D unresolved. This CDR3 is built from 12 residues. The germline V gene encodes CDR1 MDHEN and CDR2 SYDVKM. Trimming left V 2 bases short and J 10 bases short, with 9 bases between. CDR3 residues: CASSLNSGEQFF. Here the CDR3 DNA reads TGTGCCAGCAGTTTAAATTCCGGCGAGCAGTTCTTC.

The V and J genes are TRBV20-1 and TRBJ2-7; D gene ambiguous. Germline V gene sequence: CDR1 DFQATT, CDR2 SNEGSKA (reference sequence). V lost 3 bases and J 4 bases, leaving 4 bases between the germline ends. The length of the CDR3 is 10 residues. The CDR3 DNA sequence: TGCAGTGCTAGTCCGTACGAGCAGTACTTC. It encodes CSASPYEQYF.

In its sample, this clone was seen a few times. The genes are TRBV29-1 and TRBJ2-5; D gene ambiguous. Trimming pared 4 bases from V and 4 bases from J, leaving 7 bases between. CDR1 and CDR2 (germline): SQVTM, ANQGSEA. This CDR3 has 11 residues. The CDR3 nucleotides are TGCAGCGTTGCGGCCCCAGAGACCCAGTACTTC. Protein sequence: CSVAAPETQYF.

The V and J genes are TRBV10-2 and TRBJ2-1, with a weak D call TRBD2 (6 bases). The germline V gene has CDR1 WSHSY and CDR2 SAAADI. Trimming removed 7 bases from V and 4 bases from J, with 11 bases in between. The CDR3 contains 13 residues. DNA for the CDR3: TGCGCCAGCAACCGGGGGTCATACAATGAGCAGTTCTTC. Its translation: CASNRGSYNEQFF.

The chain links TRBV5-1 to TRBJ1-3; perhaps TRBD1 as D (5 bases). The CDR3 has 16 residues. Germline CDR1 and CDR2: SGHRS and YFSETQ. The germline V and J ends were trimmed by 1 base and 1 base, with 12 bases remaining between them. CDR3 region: CASSLQGIASGNTIYF. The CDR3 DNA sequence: TGCGCCAGCAGCTTGCAGGGTATTGCGTCTGGAAACACCATATATTTT.

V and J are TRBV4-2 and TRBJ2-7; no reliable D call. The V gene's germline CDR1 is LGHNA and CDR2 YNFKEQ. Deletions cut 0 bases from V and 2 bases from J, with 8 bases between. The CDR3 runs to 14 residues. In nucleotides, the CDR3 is TGTGCCAGCAGCCAAGAGGGCAACGCCTACGAGCAGTACTTC. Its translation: CASSQEGNAYEQYF.

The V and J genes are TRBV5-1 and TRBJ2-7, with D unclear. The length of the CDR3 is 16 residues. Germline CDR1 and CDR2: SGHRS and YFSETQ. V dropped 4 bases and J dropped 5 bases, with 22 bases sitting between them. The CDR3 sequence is CASSPQGVVDFHEQYF. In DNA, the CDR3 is TGCGCCAGCAGCCCCCAAGGTGTGGTCGATTTCCACGAGCAGTACTTC.

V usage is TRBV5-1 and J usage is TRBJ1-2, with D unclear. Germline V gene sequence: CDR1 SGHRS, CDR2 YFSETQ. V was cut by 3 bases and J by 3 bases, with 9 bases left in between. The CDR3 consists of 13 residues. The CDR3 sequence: CASSSIDDYGYTF. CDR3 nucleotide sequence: TGCGCCAGCAGCTCAATAGACGACTATGGCTACACCTTC. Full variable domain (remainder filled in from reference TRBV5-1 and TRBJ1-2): KAGVTQTPRYLIKTRGQQVTLSCSPISGHRSVSWYQQTPGQGLQFLFEYFSETQRNKGNFPGRFSGRQFSNSRSEMNVSTLELGDSALYLCASSSIDDYGYTFGSGTRLTVV.

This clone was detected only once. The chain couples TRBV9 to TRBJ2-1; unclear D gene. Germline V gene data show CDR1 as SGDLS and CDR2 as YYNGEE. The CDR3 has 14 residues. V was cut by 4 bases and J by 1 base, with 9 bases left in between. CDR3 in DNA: TGTGCCAGCAGCTTCGGAGTTTCCTACAATGAGCAGTTCTTC. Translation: CASSFGVSYNEQFF.

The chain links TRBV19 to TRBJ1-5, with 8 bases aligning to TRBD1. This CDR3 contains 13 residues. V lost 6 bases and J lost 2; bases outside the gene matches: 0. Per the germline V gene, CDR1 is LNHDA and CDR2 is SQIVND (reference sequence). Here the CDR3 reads CASRDRGNQPQHF. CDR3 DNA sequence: TGTGCCAGTAGGGACAGGGGCAATCAGCCCCAGCATTTT.

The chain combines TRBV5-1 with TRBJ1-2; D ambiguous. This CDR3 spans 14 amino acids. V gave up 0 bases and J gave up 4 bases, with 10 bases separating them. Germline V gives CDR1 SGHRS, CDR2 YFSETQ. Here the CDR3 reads CASSLDRNSYGYTF. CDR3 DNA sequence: TGCGCCAGCAGCTTGGATCGAAATTCCTATGGCTACACCTTC.

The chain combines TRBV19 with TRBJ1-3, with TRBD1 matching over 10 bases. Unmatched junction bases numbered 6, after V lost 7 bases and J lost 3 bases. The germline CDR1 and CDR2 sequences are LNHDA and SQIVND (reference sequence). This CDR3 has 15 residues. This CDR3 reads CASKRQGAHGNTIYF. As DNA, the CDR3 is TGTGCCAGTAAGCGACAGGGGGCGCATGGAAACACCATATATTTT.

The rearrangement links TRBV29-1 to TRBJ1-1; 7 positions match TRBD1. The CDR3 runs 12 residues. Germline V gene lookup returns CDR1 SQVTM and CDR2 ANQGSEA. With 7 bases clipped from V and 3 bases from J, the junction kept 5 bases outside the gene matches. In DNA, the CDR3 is TGCAGCGCCGGACAGGCGTACACTGAAGCTTTCTTT. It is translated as CSAGQAYTEAFF.